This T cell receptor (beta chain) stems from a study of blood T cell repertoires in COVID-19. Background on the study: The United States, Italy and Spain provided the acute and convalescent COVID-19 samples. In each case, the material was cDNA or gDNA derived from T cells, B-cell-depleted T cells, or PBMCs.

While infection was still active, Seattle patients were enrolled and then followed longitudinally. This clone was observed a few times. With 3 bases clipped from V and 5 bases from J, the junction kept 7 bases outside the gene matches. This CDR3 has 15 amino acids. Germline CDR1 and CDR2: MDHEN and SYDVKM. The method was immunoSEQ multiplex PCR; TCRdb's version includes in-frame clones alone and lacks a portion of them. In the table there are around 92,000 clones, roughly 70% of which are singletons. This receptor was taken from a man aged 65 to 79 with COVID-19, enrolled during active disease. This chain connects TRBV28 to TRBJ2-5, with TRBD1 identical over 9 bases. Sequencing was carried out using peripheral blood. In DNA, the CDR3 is TGTGCCAGCAGTTTTCGGGGACAGGGATTGGAGACCCAGTACTTC. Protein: CASSFRGQGLETQYF.